These T cell receptor beta chains were read from a single sample in a study of monozygotic twins with inflammatory bowel disease. TCRdb re-called the 5' RACE reads and shows each CDR3 protein once, DNA omitted. Recorded for this sample: around 450,000 distinct CDR3 sequences. Sequenced sample: blood. The receptor set was obtained from a human donor with ulcerative colitis or Crohn's disease, or a healthy co-twin of an affected twin (not recorded which). Each CDR3 is given with its conserved first and last residue.

j_call	v_call	cdr3_aa
TRBJ1-3	TRBV20-1	CSARDAQLGGSGNTIYF
TRBJ2-7	TRBV2	CASSEPTEQYEQYF
TRBJ2-5	TRBV28	CASSPRTSGRETQYF
TRBJ1-2	TRBV4-1	CASSQVGQGENYGYTF
TRBJ1-2	TRBV19	CASSDGGFSYTF
TRBJ1-1	TRBV3-1	CASSPRGRGQTEAFF
TRBJ2-2	TRBV12-3/TRBV12-4	CASSEGVGELFF
TRBJ2-3	TRBV23-1	CASSPRQTFSTDTQYF
TRBJ2-1	TRBV5-1	CASLPGQGVNEQFF
TRBJ2-3	TRBV20-1	CSAGPTSGPTDTQYF
TRBJ1-2	TRBV5-1	CASSLAGQGNYGYTF
TRBJ2-7	TRBV5-6	CASSLPAGGYEQYF
TRBJ1-5	TRBV28	CASSPPVPGNQPQHF
TRBJ1-2	TRBV3-1	CASSQDSYGYTF
TRBJ2-1	TRBV5-1	CASSLGGRNEQFF
TRBJ1-4	TRBV20-1	CSALGGSLQGEKLFF
TRBJ2-1	TRBV12-3/TRBV12-4	CASSNPGAAHEQFF
TRBJ2-5	TRBV5-1	CASSPTTAGETQYF
TRBJ1-1	TRBV27	CASSLSSGQGAGAFF
TRBJ2-5	TRBV7-9	CASSRLAGLGETQYF
TRBJ1-5	TRBV6-2/TRBV6-3	CASSDPWGSNQPQHF
TRBJ1-2	TRBV12-3/TRBV12-4	CASSSGTGGTYGYTF
TRBJ1-1	TRBV3-1	CASSQDLRGAFF
TRBJ2-1	TRBV5-5	CASSGYRAGEQFF
TRBJ2-2	TRBV28	CASSLRVHLRNTGELFF
TRBJ1-2	TRBV3-1	CASSLKGINYGYTF
TRBJ1-2	TRBV7-8	CASSPDPRGSYGYTF
TRBJ2-2	TRBV14	CASSHGLASGELFF
TRBJ2-5	TRBV28	CASSPSGRGGETQYF
TRBJ2-1	TRBV4-3	CASSQEGLATYNEQFF
TRBJ2-7	TRBV10-3	CAISEDSNLGEQYF
TRBJ2-3	TRBV28	CASSLSLAGTDTQYF
TRBJ2-1	TRBV5-1	CASSLLGRLAGGYNEQFF
TRBJ1-1	TRBV20-1	CSAPQTGSEAFF
TRBJ1-1	TRBV11-3	CASSLGGGASEAFF
TRBJ2-7	TRBV11-2	CASSSIAGVDYEQYF
TRBJ2-3	TRBV20-1	CSKRAGQGFLDTQYF
TRBJ1-4	TRBV7-9	CASSLIQEKLFF
TRBJ2-6	TRBV24-1	CATSDSSGSGANVLTF
TRBJ1-1	TRBV15	CATSSGNYGLVNTEAFF